The rows below give T cell receptor beta chains drawn from one sample of a study of blood T cell repertoires in COVID-19. Clones were read by immunoSEQ multiplex PCR, and TCRdb kept only the in-frame ones, dropping some. Among approximately 84,000 clones listed, 75% to 90% were seen once. Sequencing was done on a sample of peripheral blood. Receptors were obtained from a human donor in a cohort sampled during active COVID-19. Both conserved end residues are part of each CDR3. A D gene is named only where the DNA matches it firmly. The size of a clone is reported for some rows only, either as once, few or many, or as a class for expanded clones.

J	size	V	D	CDR3	DNA
TRBJ2-7	.	TRBV19	.	CASSPTGNGEQYF	TGTGCCAGTAGCCCTACAGGGAACGGCGAGCAGTACTTC
TRBJ2-7	.	TRBV11-2	TRBD1	CASSRDRTSYEQYF	TGTGCCAGCAGCCGGGACAGAACCTCCTACGAGCAGTACTTC
TRBJ2-7	.	TRBV4-1	.	CASSQDRIGYEQYF	TGCGCCAGCAGCCAAGACAGGATCGGTTACGAGCAGTACTTC
TRBJ2-1	.	TRBV5-1	TRBD1	CASSLGTGNEQFF	TGCGCCAGCAGCTTGGGGACAGGCAATGAGCAGTTCTTC
TRBJ2-2	.	TRBV6-5	.	CASRTGSGELFF	TGTGCCAGCAGAACAGGTTCCGGGGAGCTGTTTTTT
TRBJ2-5	.	TRBV24-1	.	CATSDPSQGEGQTQYF	TGTGCCACCAGTGACCCTTCACAGGGGGAGGGACAGACCCAGTACTTC
TRBJ1-2	.	TRBV5-4	.	CASSYRGTLEGYTF	TGTGCCAGCAGCTACCGGGGGACCTTAGAAGGCTACACCTTC
TRBJ2-7	.	TRBV5-1	TRBD1	CASSLAQGVGEQYF	TGCGCCAGCAGCTTGGCTCAGGGGGTGGGCGAGCAGTACTTC
TRBJ2-7	.	TRBV3-1/TRBV3-2	.	CASSRFSLGSYEQYF	TGTGCCAGCAGCCGATTCAGTCTTGGTTCCTACGAGCAGTACTTC
TRBJ2-1	.	TRBV29-1	TRBD2	CSVALGGGGDDEQFF	TGCAGCGTTGCCTTGGGTGGCGGGGGGGACGATGAGCAGTTCTTC
TRBJ2-1	.	TRBV7-3	TRBD1	CASSLDRGDYNEQFF	TGTGCCAGCAGTTTGGACAGGGGAGACTACAATGAGCAGTTCTTC
TRBJ2-7	.	TRBV7-8	.	CASSLATAEAYEQYF	TGTGCCAGCAGCTTAGCGACGGCGGAAGCCTACGAGCAGTACTTC
TRBJ1-2	few	TRBV5-6	.	CASSFNMAVNYGYTF	TGTGCCAGCAGCTTTAACATGGCAGTGAACTATGGCTACACCTTC
TRBJ2-1	.	TRBV4-1	.	CASSPPRRYNEQFF	TGCGCCAGCAGCCCTCCGAGGCGGTACAATGAGCAGTTCTTC
TRBJ1-3	.	TRBV19	.	CASSTTVDGNTIYF	TGTGCCAGTAGTACGACAGTGGACGGAAACACCATATATTTT
TRBJ2-1	.	TRBV10-3	TRBD2	CAISSGGPEQFF	TGTGCCATCAGTAGCGGGGGCCCCGAGCAGTTCTTC
TRBJ1-3	.	TRBV3-1/TRBV3-2	.	CASSRGDAGNTIYF	TGTGCCAGCAGTCGGGGGGACGCTGGAAACACCATATATTTT
TRBJ1-1	.	TRBV29-1	.	CSVEREEEAEAFF	TGCAGCGTTGAAAGGGAAGAGGAGGCTGAAGCTTTCTTT
TRBJ2-7	.	TRBV30	.	CAWSPLGGEQYF	TGTGCCTGGAGCCCCTTAGGCGGGGAGCAGTACTTC
TRBJ2-3	.	TRBV3-1/TRBV3-2	TRBD2	CASSQDMGGEETQYF	TGTGCCAGCAGCCAAGATATGGGGGGGGAGGAGACGCAGTATTTT
TRBJ1-5	.	TRBV7-8	TRBD1	CASSLVAGQGLNQPQHF	TGTGCCAGCAGCTTAGTAGCGGGACAGGGGCTCAATCAGCCCCAGCATTTT
TRBJ2-7	.	TRBV4-1	TRBD1	CASSQGQGEGYEQYF	TGCGCCAGCAGCCAGGGACAGGGCGAGGGCTACGAGCAGTACTTC
TRBJ2-7	.	TRBV11-2	TRBD2	CASIAGDVGYEQYF	TGTGCCAGCATAGCGGGAGATGTCGGGTACGAGCAGTACTTC
TRBJ2-5	.	TRBV7-8	TRBD2	CASRASGSSGRMETQYF	TGTGCCAGCAGGGCCAGTGGGTCCAGCGGGAGGATGGAGACCCAGTACTTC
TRBJ1-2	.	TRBV6-1	TRBD1	CASSEGSGGSYGYTF	TGTGCCAGCAGTGAAGGGTCAGGGGGCAGCTATGGCTACACCTTC
TRBJ1-5	.	TRBV6-6	TRBD1	CASSYLTGVVNQPQHF	TGTGCCAGCAGTTACTTGACAGGGGTCGTCAATCAGCCCCAGCATTTT
TRBJ2-2	.	TRBV19	.	CASTLTGELFF	TGTGCCAGTACCCTCACCGGGGAGCTGTTTTTT
TRBJ1-2	.	TRBV6-4	TRBD1	CASRNTGGANYGYTF	TGTGCCAGCAGAAATACAGGGGGAGCAAACTATGGCTACACCTTC
TRBJ2-2	.	TRBV7-8	TRBD2	CASSLDLAGGSGELFF	TGTGCCAGCAGCTTAGATCTAGCGGGAGGGTCAGGGGAGCTGTTTTTT
TRBJ1-1	.	TRBV3-1/TRBV3-2	TRBD1	CASSPRDRGRTEAFF	TGTGCCAGCAGCCCCCGGGACAGGGGACGCACTGAAGCTTTCTTT
TRBJ2-5	.	TRBV3-1/TRBV3-2	.	CASSQADGTADF	TGTGCCAGCAGCCAAGCGGATGGCACAGCGGACTTC
TRBJ2-5	.	TRBV5-4	TRBD2	CASRRAGERQETQYF	TGTGCCAGCAGACGAGCGGGGGAACGACAAGAGACCCAGTACTTC